This T cell receptor (beta chain) was found in a study of technical replicates of blood from a few donors. Libraries were prepared by immunoSEQ multiplex PCR; TCRdb keeps only in-frame clonotypes and omits some of them. The sample carries fewer than 100,000 clones, approximately 96% recorded once. This CDR3 has 14 residues. The V end lost 4 bases, the J end lost 2 bases, and 9 bases lay between the germline ends. Germline CDR1 WSHSY, CDR2 SAAADI. The sequence was obtained from a human donor in good health. Sequencing was done on a sample of T cells isolated from PBMCs. The V gene is TRBV10-2, the J gene TRBJ1-3; TRBD1 is a possible D gene (5 bases). CDR3 nucleotide sequence: TGCGCCAGCAGTGCCGCAGGGACTGGAAACACCATATATTTT. Translating it yields CASSAAGTGNTIYF.